One and the same sample provided the 24 T cell receptor beta chains below, sequenced in a study of T cells after posttransplantation cyclophosphamide. TCRdb's copy holds only in-frame clones and misses some; the assay was immunoSEQ multiplex PCR. The sample yields about 24,000 clones, around 88% seen once. The specimen was PBMCs. These receptors all come from a woman aged 55-75 years with a blood cancer, CMV-positive, and with a related stem cell donor.

J is TRBJ1-4 and V is TRBV12-5; 7 positions agree with TRBD1. Trimming removed 1 base from V and 3 bases from J; junction bases left unmatched: 2. Looked up from germline, CDR1 is LGHNT and CDR2 is FRNRAP. The CDR3 spans 15 residues. The CDR3, as DNA: TGTGCTAGTGGTTTGGGGGACAGCTCTAATGAAAAACTGTTTTTT. This sequence encodes CASGLGDSSNEKLFF.

The chain is built from TRBV2 and TRBJ2-1, with D possibly TRBD2 on 5 matching bases. The V end was cut by 5 bases, the J end by 9 bases, with 11 bases between. CDR1 is SNHLY and CDR2 is FYNNEI in the germline V gene. This CDR3 has 12 amino acids. For the CDR3, the DNA is TGTGCCAGCAGTTCCTTGGCGGGTGAGCAGTTCTTC. Amino acids: CASSSLAGEQFF.

The gene calls are TRBV18 and TRBJ2-3; D gene uncertain. The CDR3 runs to 13 residues. Germline values: CDR1 KGHSH, CDR2 LQKENI. The V gene lost 5 bases and the J gene lost 0 bases, with 6 bases spanning the gap. CDR3 in amino acids: CASSTASTDTQYF. The CDR3 DNA reads as TGTGCCAGCTCAACAGCTAGCACAGATACGCAGTATTTT.

This chain connects TRBV7-9 to TRBJ2-7; the match to TRBD2 covers 7 bases. The CDR3 totals 11 residues. Germline CDR1 is SEHNR and CDR2 is FQNEAQ (reference sequence). V trimming: 8 bases; J trimming: 6 bases; junction bases outside the gene matches: 4. The CDR3 region is CASGGEGEQYF. The CDR3 DNA follows: TGTGCCAGCGGGGGGGAGGGCGAGCAGTACTTC.

The genes are TRBV5-1 and TRBJ2-7, with 7 bases aligning to TRBD1. Unmatched junction bases numbered 4, after V lost 4 bases and J lost 6 bases. The CDR3 totals 12 residues. Germline V lookup: CDR1 SGHRS, CDR2 YFSETQ. The CDR3 region is CASSLNRGEQYF. As DNA, the CDR3 is TGCGCCAGCAGCCTGAACAGGGGCGAGCAGTACTTC.

The chain recombines TRBV28 with TRBJ2-4, with TRBD2 matching over 8 bases. With V trimmed by 3 bases and J by 0 bases, 7 bases remained unmatched. The V gene's germline CDR1 is MDHEN and CDR2 SYDVKM. The CDR3 consists of 17 residues. As DNA, the CDR3 is TGTGCCAGCAGTTTGGCGGGAGGAACAATAGCCAAAAACATTCAGTACTTC. Amino acids: CASSLAGGTIAKNIQYF.

The CDR3 region is CASSPGQFTNEKLFF. CDR3 DNA: TGTGCCAGCAGCCCAGGACAGTTCACTAATGAAAAACTGTTTTTT. This chain uses TRBV11-2 with TRBJ1-4; D might be TRBD1 (6 bases). Germline V gene lookup returns CDR1 SGHAT and CDR2 FQNNGV. The CDR3 length is 15 residues. V lost 5 bases and J lost 2, with 12 bases in between.

This clone was found a few times. The chain carries TRBV7-9 and TRBJ1-3, with unresolved D. Looked up from germline, CDR1 is SEHNR and CDR2 is FQNEAQ (reference sequence). The CDR3 covers 15 residues. Between the trimmed V and J ends, which lost 1 base and 2 bases, there was a span of 9 bases. The CDR3 bases are TGTGCCAGCAGCTTAGGTGGGCAACCTGGAAACACCATATATTTT. Protein: CASSLGGQPGNTIYF.

Comments on this clone: Its ends do not fully match the called genes, so a read error is possible. J is TRBJ2-5 and V is TRBV7-3, with D possibly TRBD2 on 6 matching bases. Germline V gene data show CDR1 as SGHTA and CDR2 as FQGTGA. CDR3 length equals 13 residues. CDR3 sequence (DNA): TGTGCTAGCAGCTTTTCAGGGCGGGGGACCCAGTACTTC. Translating it yields CASSFSGRGTQYF.

The chain joins TRBV19 to TRBJ1-1, with 8 nucleotides matching TRBD1. V was clipped by 7 bases and J by 0 bases; unmatched bases: 10. The CDR3 sequence is 16 residues long. Germline lookup yields CDR1 LNHDA and CDR2 SQIVND (reference sequence). The CDR3 spells CASISGGSLMNTEAFF. As DNA, the CDR3 is TGTGCCAGTATTTCAGGGGGCTCCCTGATGAACACTGAAGCTTTCTTT.

The J gene is TRBJ2-2, the V gene TRBV18, with TRBD2 identical over 7 bases. The CDR3 loop spans 18 amino acids. With V trimmed by 3 bases and J by 0 bases, 10 bases remained unmatched. Germline V CDR1 and CDR2: KGHSH, LQKENI. This chain's CDR3 is CASSPGGSGNTNTGELFF. CDR3 nucleotide sequence: TGTGCCAGCTCACCGGGAGGCAGCGGGAACACGAACACCGGGGAGCTGTTTTTT.

The V call is TRBV6-1, the J call TRBJ1-2; 9 bases fit TRBD1. The CDR3 length is 15 residues. Germline CDR1 MNHNS, CDR2 SASEGT. Unmatched junction bases numbered 10, after V lost 7 bases and J lost 4 bases. This chain's CDR3 is CASKMTGGNSYGYTF. CDR3 nucleotides: TGTGCCAGCAAGATGACAGGGGGAAATTCCTATGGCTACACCTTC.

The chain is built from TRBV7-9 and TRBJ1-1, with D unclear. V lost 5 bases to trimming and J lost 0 bases, with 13 bases between them. The CDR3 spans 15 residues. CDR1 SEHNR and CDR2 FQNEAQ come from the germline V gene (reference sequence). For the CDR3, the DNA is TGTGCCAGCAGCAGTACGCGGCTTATGAACACTGAAGCTTTCTTT. Translation: CASSSTRLMNTEAFF.

The rearrangement links TRBV18 to TRBJ2-1, with D maybe TRBD1 (6 bases). With 2 bases removed from V and 5 bases from J, the gap between germline ends came to 16 bases. CDR1 and CDR2 (germline): KGHSH, LQKENI. The CDR3 has 16 residues. In nucleotides, the CDR3 is TGTGCCAGCTCACCAGTGCCCGGGACAAACAACAATGAGCAGTTCTTC. It is translated as CASSPVPGTNNNEQFF.

The chain carries TRBV6-4 and TRBJ2-1, with D maybe TRBD2 (6 bases). V lost 6 bases and J 4 bases, leaving 25 bases between the germline ends. Germline CDR1 reads MRHNA; CDR2 reads SNTAGT. This CDR3 contains 18 residues. The CDR3 coding sequence is TGTGCCAGCAGCCAAATCCCACCTAGCGCCGGCCTATACAATGAGCAGTTCTTC. Protein product: CASSQIPPSAGLYNEQFF.

This chain joins TRBV6-1 and TRBJ2-1, with D possibly being TRBD2 (6 bases). V was pared by 6 bases and J by 7 bases, with 19 bases between. Germline CDR1 is MNHNS and CDR2 is SASEGT. The CDR3 sequence is 15 residues long. As DNA, the CDR3 is TGTGCCAGCAGCAACGGGAGCTATAGTCGGAATGAGCAGTTCTTC. Translation gives CASSNGSYSRNEQFF.

This clone was seen more than once but under ten times. The chain carries TRBV14 and TRBJ1-1; D not resolved. Germline V gene sequence: CDR1 SGHDN, CDR2 FVKESK. The CDR3 runs to 11 residues. Trimming took 3 bases from V and 7 from J, leaving 6 bases between them. CDR3 DNA sequence: TGTGCCAGCAGCCACACGAGTGAAGCTTTCTTT. The encoded protein is CASSHTSEAFF.

CDR3 DNA: TGTGCCAGCTTGAGGTCGACAGGGGGCGCCTACGAGCAGTACTTC. Translating it yields CASLRSTGGAYEQYF. V is TRBV6-6 and J is TRBJ2-7, with 10 positions matching TRBD1. Germline assignment: CDR1 MNHNY and CDR2 SVGAGI (reference sequence). The CDR3 is made up of 15 amino acids. The V and J ends lost 8 bases and 2 bases, in that order; junction bases with no gene match: 9.

The V gene is TRBV5-1, the J gene TRBJ2-1; 7 nucleotides align to TRBD2. Per the germline V gene, CDR1 is SGHRS and CDR2 is YFSETQ. The ends lost 2 bases at V and 4 bases at J; junction bases unmatched: 9. CDR3 length equals 16 residues. The CDR3 DNA follows: TGCGCCAGCAGCTTAAGGGTTTCAGCGGGGTACAATGAGCAGTTCTTC. As protein: CASSLRVSAGYNEQFF.

The CDR3 is CAISVGGGGNEQFF. CDR3 coding DNA: TGTGCCATCAGTGTTGGGGGAGGTGGCAATGAGCAGTTCTTC. V gene TRBV10-3 combines with J gene TRBJ2-1, with D perhaps TRBD2 (6 bases). The ends were cut back, 4 bases at V and 6 bases at J, with 13 bases in the middle. Germline V lookup: CDR1 ENHRY, CDR2 SYGVKD. CDR3 length equals 14 residues.

This chain uses TRBV6-5 with TRBJ1-4; a weak D match, TRBD1 (6 bases). The V end was cut by 8 bases, the J end by 6 bases, with 19 bases between. Germline V gene data show CDR1 as MNHEY and CDR2 as SVGAGI. This CDR3 spans 15 amino acids. CDR3 sequence: CASSYGGNRDEKLFF. CDR3 DNA sequence: TGTGCCAGCTCCTACGGTGGGAACAGGGATGAAAAACTGTTTTTT.

This clone was seen just once. The chain is built from TRBV5-6 and TRBJ2-2; 9 nucleotides agree with TRBD2. Trimming took 3 bases from V and 6 from J; bases not matched to a gene: 6. CDR3 length equals 15 residues. Germline V gene data show CDR1 as SGHDT and CDR2 as YYEEEE. The CDR3 region is CASSWQLAGSGELFF. The CDR3 coding sequence is TGTGCCAGCAGCTGGCAGCTAGCGGGATCCGGGGAGCTGTTTTTT.

V gene TRBV5-1 combines with J gene TRBJ1-4; D might be TRBD1 (6 bases). Germline V CDR1 and CDR2: SGHRS, YFSETQ. V lost 0 bases to trimming and J lost 8 bases, with 14 bases between them. This CDR3 region has 15 residues. This chain's CDR3 is CASSLGAYQGEKLFF. For the CDR3, the DNA is TGCGCCAGCAGCTTGGGGGCTTACCAGGGGGAAAAACTGTTTTTT. Filled out from reference TRBV5-1 and TRBJ1-4, the complete variable domain reads KAGVTQTPRYLIKTRGQQVTLSCSPISGHRSVSWYQQTPGQGLQFLFEYFSETQRNKGNFPGRFSGRQFSNSRSEMNVSTLELGDSALYLCASSLGAYQGEKLFFGSGTQLSVL.

The table lists this clone with a few counts. The V gene is TRBV10-3, the J gene TRBJ1-1; no clear D gene. There are 14 residues in the CDR3. Per the germline V gene, CDR1 is ENHRY and CDR2 is SYGVKD. V lost 6 bases to trimming and J lost 4 bases, with 15 bases between them. The CDR3 here is CAISRAGSITEAFF. CDR3 bases: TGTGCCATCAGCCGAGCAGGTAGTATCACTGAAGCTTTCTTT.